The 5 T cell receptor beta chains reported below all come from one sample, sequenced in a study of shared clonotypes between healthy human individuals. Profiled with immunoSEQ multiplex PCR; TCRdb holds only in-frame clones, not every one. The sample comprises roughly 1.5 million clones, 95% to 99% of which are singletons, and approximately 0.44% rests with the top ten. The sample consisted of naive CD4+ T cells sorted from blood. Subset of the sample: CD45RA+ positively selected. The receptors shown here come from a man aged 25-40 years in good health.

The rearrangement uses TRBV11-2 and TRBJ2-4; 7 nucleotides line up with TRBD1. Germline lookup yields CDR1 SGHAT and CDR2 FQNNGV. Germline trimming cut 1 base from V and 5 bases from J; bases unmatched to any gene: 8. This CDR3 has 16 amino acids. CDR3 coding DNA: TGTGCCAGCAGCTTAGGTCCCAGGGGGTCGCAAAACATTCAGTACTTC. The encoded protein is CASSLGPRGSQNIQYF.

V usage is TRBV15 and J usage is TRBJ2-7; weak D call: TRBD1 (6 bases). V dropped 1 base and J dropped 9 bases, with 10 bases sitting between them. The CDR3 spans 12 residues. Germline values: CDR1 LNHNV, CDR2 YYDKDF (reference sequence). In DNA form, the CDR3 reads TGTGCCACCAGCAGAGCACAGGGTCTGCAGTACTTC. Encoded protein: CATSRAQGLQYF.

The rearrangement links TRBV19 to TRBJ2-2, with 11 positions matching TRBD2. Germline assignment: CDR1 LNHDA and CDR2 SQIVND (reference sequence). The CDR3 runs 16 residues. V gave up 5 bases and J gave up 4 bases; unmatched junction bases: 6. CDR3 sequence reads: CASSPIAGGVTGELFF. The DNA of the CDR3 is TGTGCCAGTAGTCCAATAGCGGGAGGGGTCACCGGGGAGCTGTTTTTT.

Worth noting for this clone: Other DNA sequences from this sample encode an identical CDR3 as well. This chain joins TRBV5-1 and TRBJ2-3; 13 bases are a match to TRBD2. This CDR3 is built from 15 residues. J lost 3 bases, V lost 3 bases, and 1 base had no gene match. Germline CDR1 SGHRS, CDR2 YFSETQ. CDR3 DNA sequence: TGCGCCAGCAGCTCGGGACTAGCGGGAACAGATACGCAGTATTTT. Translating gives CASSSGLAGTDTQYF.

The chain couples TRBV28 to TRBJ1-2; D is unresolved. V lost 3 bases and J 4 bases, leaving 9 bases between the germline ends. This CDR3 has 13 residues. Per germline, CDR1 MDHEN and CDR2 SYDVKM. The CDR3 sequence: CASSFTSLYGYTF. The CDR3 DNA follows: TGTGCCAGCAGTTTTACTTCGCTCTATGGCTACACCTTC.